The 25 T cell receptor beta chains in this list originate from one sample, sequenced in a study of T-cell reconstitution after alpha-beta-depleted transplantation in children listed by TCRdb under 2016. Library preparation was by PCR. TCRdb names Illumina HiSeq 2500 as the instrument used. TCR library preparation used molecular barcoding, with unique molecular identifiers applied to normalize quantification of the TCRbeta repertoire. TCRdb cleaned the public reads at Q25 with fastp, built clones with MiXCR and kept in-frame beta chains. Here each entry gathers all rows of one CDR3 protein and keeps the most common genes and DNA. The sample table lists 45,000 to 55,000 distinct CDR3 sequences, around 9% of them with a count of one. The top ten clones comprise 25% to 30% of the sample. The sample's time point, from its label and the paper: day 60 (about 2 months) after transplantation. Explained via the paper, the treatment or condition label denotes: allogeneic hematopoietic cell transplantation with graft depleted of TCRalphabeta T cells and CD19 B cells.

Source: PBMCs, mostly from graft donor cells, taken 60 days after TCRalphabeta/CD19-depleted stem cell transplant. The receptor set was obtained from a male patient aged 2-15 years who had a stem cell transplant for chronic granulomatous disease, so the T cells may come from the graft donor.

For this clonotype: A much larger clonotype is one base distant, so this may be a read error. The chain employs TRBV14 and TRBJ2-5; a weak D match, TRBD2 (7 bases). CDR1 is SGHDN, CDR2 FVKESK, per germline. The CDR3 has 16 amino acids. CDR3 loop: CARSQVGGLLGETQYF. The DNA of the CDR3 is TGTGCCAGAAGCCAAGTCGGGGGGCTTTTAGGAGAGACCCAGTACTTC. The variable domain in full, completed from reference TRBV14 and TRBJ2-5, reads EAGVTQFPSHSVIEKGQTVTLRCDPISGHDNLYWYRRVMGKEIKFLLHFVKESKQDESGMPNNRFLAERTGGTYSTLKVQPAELEDSGVYFCARSQVGGLLGETQYFGPGTRLLVL.

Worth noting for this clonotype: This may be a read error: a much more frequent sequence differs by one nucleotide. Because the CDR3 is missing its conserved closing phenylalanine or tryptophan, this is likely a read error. The CDR3 bases are TGTGCCAGCAGCCTGCTGAGCTCAGGCTCCTACGAGCAGTACCTC. Residues: CASSLLSSGSYEQYL. V and J are TRBV5-5 and TRBJ2-7; no reliable D call. The CDR3 extends over 15 amino acids. CDR1 and CDR2 from the germline V gene are SGHKS and YYEKEE (reference sequence). V dropped 4 bases and J dropped 0 bases, with 14 bases sitting between them.

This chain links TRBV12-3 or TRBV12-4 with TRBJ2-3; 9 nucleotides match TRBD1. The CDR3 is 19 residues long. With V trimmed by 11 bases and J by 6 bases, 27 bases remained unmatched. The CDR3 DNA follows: TGTGCCTTCAGTGACCGGGACAGGGCCGGGTGGCGGTCCTCCGATACGCAGTATTTT. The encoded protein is CAFSDRDRAGWRSSDTQYF.

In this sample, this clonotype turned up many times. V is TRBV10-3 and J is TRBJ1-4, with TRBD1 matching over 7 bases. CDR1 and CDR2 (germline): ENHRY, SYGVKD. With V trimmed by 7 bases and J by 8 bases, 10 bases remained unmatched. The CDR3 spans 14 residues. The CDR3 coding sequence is TGTGCCATCAAAGACCAGGGGGTTGGAGAAAAACTGTTTTTT. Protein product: CAIKDQGVGEKLFF.

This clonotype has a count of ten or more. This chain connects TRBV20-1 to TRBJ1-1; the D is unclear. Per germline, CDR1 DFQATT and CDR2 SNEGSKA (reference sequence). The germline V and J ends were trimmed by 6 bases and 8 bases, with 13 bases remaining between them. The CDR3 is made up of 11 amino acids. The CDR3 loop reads CSALQNKEAFF. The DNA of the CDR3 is TGCAGTGCCCTCCAGAATAAAGAAGCTTTCTTT.

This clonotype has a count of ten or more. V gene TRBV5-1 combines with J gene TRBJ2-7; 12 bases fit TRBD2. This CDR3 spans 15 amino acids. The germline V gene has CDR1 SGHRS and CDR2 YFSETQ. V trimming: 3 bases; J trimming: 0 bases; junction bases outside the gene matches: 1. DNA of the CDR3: TGCGCCAGCAGCTCTAGCGGGAGGGCCTCCTACGAGCAGTACTTC. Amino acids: CASSSSGRASYEQYF.

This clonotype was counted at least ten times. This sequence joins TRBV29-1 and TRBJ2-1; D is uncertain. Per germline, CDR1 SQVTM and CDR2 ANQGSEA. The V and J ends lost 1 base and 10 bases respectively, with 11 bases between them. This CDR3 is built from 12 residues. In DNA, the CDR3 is TGCAGCGTTGAAGTGGTCAACTACGAGCAGTTCTTC. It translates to CSVEVVNYEQFF.

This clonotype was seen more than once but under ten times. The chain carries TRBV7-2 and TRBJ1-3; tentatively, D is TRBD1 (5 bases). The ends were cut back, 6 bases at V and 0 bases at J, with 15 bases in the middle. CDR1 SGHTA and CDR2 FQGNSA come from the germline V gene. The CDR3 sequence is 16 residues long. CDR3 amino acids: CASSRALGGSGNTIYF. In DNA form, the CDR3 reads TGTGCCAGCAGTAGGGCCCTCGGGGGCTCTGGAAACACCATATATTTT.

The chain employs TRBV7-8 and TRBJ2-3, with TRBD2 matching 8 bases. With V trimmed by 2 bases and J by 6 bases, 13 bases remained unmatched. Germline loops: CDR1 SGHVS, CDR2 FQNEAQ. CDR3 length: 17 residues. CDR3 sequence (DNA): TGTGCCAGCAGCTTAAGGCTAGCGGGCCCCCGGGCGGATACGCAGTATTTT. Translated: CASSLRLAGPRADTQYF.

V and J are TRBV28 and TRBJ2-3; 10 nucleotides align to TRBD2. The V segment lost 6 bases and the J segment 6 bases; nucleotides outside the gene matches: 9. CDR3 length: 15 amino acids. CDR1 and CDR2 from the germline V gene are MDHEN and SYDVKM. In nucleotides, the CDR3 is TGTGCCAGCAGATTAGCGGGAGGTTCAGCTGATACGCAGTATTTT. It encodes CASRLAGGSADTQYF.

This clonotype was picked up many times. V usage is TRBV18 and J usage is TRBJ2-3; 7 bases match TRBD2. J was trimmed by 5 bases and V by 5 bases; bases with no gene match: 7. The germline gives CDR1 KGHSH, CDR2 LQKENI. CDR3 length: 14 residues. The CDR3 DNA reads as TGTGCCAGCTCATCACAGTCTAGCGGAGATACGCAGTATTTT. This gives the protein CASSSQSSGDTQYF.

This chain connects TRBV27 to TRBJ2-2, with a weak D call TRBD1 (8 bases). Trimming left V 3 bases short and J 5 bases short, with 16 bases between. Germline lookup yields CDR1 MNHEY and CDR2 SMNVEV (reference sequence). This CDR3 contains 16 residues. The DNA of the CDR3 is TGTGCCAGCAGTTTCCTTGACAGGGGAGGGACCGGGGAGCTGTTTTTT. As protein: CASSFLDRGGTGELFF.

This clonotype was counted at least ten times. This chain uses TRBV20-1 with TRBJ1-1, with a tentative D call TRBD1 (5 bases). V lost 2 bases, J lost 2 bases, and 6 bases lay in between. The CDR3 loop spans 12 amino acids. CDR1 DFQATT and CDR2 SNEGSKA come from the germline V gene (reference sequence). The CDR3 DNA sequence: TGCAGTGCTAGACAGGGTAACACTGAAGCTTTCTTT. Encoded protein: CSARQGNTEAFF.

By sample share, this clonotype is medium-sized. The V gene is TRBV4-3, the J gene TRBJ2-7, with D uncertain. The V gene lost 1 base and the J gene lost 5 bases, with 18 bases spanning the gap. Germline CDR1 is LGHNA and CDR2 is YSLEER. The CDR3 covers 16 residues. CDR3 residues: CASSQGWLERNDEQYF. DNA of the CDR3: TGCGCCAGCAGCCAAGGCTGGCTAGAGCGTAATGACGAGCAGTACTTC.

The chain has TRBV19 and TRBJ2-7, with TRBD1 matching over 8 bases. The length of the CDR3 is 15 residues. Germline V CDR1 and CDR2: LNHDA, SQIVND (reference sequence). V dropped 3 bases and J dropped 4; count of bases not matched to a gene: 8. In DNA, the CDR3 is TGTGCCAGTAGTATTACCGCAGGGGGCATTTACGAGCAGTACTTC. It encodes CASSITAGGIYEQYF.

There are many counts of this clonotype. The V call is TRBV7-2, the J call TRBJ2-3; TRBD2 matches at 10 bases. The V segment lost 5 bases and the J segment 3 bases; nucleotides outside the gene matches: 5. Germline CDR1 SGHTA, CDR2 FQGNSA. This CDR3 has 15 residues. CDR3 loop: CASSLASGRTDTQYF. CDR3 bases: TGTGCCAGCAGCCTCGCTAGCGGGAGAACAGATACGCAGTATTTT.

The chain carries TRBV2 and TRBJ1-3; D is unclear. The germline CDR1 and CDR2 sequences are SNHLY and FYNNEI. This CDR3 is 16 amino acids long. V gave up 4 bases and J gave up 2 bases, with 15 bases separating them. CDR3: CASSVSPAATGNTIYF. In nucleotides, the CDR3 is TGTGCCAGCAGTGTTTCCCCCGCTGCAACTGGAAACACCATATATTTT. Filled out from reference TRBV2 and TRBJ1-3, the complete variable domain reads EPEVTQTPSHQVTQMGQEVILRCVPISNHLYFYWYRQILGQKVEFLVSFYNNEISEKSEIFDDQFSVERPDGSNFTLKIRSTKLEDSAMYFCASSVSPAATGNTIYFGEGSWLTVV.

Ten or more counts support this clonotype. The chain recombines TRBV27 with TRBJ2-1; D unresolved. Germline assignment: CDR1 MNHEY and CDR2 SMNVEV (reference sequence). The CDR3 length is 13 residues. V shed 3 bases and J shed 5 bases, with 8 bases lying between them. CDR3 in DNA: TGTGCCAGCAGTTTCGGCGCGAACAATGAGCAGTTCTTC. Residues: CASSFGANNEQFF.

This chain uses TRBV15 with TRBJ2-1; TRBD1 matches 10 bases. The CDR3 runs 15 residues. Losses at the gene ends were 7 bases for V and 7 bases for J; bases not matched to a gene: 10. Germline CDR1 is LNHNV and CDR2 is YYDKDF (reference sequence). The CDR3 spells CATKDGQGGKNEQFF. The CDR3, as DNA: TGTGCCACCAAAGACGGACAGGGGGGGAAGAATGAGCAGTTCTTC.

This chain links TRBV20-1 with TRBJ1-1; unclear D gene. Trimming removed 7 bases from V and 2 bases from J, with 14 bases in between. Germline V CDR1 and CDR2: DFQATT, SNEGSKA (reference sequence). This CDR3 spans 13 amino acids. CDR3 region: CSELDGKNTEAFF. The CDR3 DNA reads TGCAGTGAATTGGACGGAAAAAACACTGAAGCTTTCTTT.

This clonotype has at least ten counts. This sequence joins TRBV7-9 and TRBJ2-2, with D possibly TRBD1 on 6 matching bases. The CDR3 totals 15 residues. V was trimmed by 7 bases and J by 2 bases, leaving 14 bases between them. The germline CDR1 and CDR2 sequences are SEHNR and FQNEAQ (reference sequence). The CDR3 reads CASTLPQGNTGELFF. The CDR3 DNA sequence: TGTGCCAGCACCCTTCCACAGGGAAACACCGGGGAGCTGTTTTTT.

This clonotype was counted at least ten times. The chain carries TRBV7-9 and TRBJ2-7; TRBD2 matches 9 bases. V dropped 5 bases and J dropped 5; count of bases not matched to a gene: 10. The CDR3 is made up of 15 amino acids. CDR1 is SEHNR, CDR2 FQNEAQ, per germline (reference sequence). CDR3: CASSQGLAGVNEQYF. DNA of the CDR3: TGTGCCAGCAGCCAGGGGTTAGCGGGAGTTAACGAGCAGTACTTC.

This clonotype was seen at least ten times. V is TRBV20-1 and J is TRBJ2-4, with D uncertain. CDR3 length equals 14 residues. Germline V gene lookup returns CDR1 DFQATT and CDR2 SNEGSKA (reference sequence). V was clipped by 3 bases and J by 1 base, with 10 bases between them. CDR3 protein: CSASSYGAKNIQYF. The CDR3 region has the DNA TGCAGTGCTAGCTCCTATGGGGCCAAAAACATTCAGTACTTC.

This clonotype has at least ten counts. CDR3 bases: TGTGCCAGCATTCGGGCTAGCGGACACAATGAGCAGTTCTTC. The encoded protein is CASIRASGHNEQFF. This sequence joins TRBV6-2 or TRBV6-3 and TRBJ2-1; 7 bases are a match to TRBD2. The CDR3 is 14 amino acids. Germline V gene data show CDR1 as MNHEY and CDR2 as SVGEGT. V shed 7 bases, J shed 5 bases, and the junction held 8 bases outside the gene matches.

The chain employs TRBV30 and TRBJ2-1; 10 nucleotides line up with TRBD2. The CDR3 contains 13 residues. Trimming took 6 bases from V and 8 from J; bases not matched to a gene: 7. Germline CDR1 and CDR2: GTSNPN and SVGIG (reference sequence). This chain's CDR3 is CACTSGMEDEQFF. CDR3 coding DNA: TGTGCCTGTACTAGCGGGATGGAAGATGAGCAGTTCTTC.